In this sample, the clone carrying this T cell receptor beta chain turned up once. Its antigen is currently unknown. This sample was taken from a study of response to subunit inactivated influenza vaccine. General study points: Authors suggested each seasonal flu vaccination may recruit only limited numbers of new T cells.

V lost 4 bases to trimming and J lost 5 bases; unmatched junction nucleotides: 8. The CDR3 is 16 residues long. The germline V gene has CDR1 SGHKS and CDR2 YYEKEE (reference sequence). MiXCR, applied by TCRdb to the RT-PCR reads, yields one record per CDR3 protein. This table holds roughly 760,000 distinct CDR3 sequences, around 20% found once. J is TRBJ2-5 and V is TRBV5-5; 13 bases match TRBD2. Sequenced here: PBMCs from blood, sampled 5 days after vaccination. This clonotype originated in a man aged 50 to 60 who received an inactivated influenza vaccine. CDR3 protein: CASSPPLAGGRETQYF. The CDR3 nucleotides are TGTGCCAGCAGCCCACCACTAGCGGGAGGGCGGGAGACCCAGTACTTC.